This TCR beta chain was sequenced for a study of blood T cell repertoires in COVID-19. Overall study: Samples of COVID-19 (acute and convalescent) were obtained from the United States, Italy and Spain. Sources were T cells, B-cell-depleted T cells, or PBMCs; the material itself was cDNA or gDNA.

Original processing notes: Researchers report that nucleated cell counts were estimated from reference gene primer amplification. Libraries were prepared by immunoSEQ multiplex PCR; TCRdb keeps only in-frame clonotypes and omits some of them. The V and J calls and the clone size are those of that table, but D and trimming were determined from the DNA. The data hold 200,000 to 300,000 clones, with around 80% observed a single time. The sample comprised peripheral blood. This receptor was identified in a man in his sixties with acute or convalescent COVID-19.

In DNA form, the CDR3 reads TGTGCCAGCAGCTTCCAAGGGACAGGAGAGACCCAGTACTTC. It codes for CASSFQGTGETQYF. The chain carries TRBV5-4 and TRBJ2-5; 8 nucleotides agree with TRBD1. Germline CDR1 is SGHNT and CDR2 is YYREEE (reference sequence). CDR3 length: 14 amino acids. V shed 2 bases and J 4 bases; nucleotides not matched to a gene: 4. The full variable domain, its missing parts supplied by reference TRBV5-4 and TRBJ2-5, is ETGVTQSPTHLIKTRGQQVTLRCSSQSGHNTVSWYQQALGQGPQFIFQYYREEENGRGNFPPRFSGLQFPNYSSELNVNALELDDSALYLCASSFQGTGETQYFGPGTRLLVL.